This note documents a single TCR beta chain sequence. These data originate in a study of blood T cell repertoires in COVID-19. As for the study in general: The origin of the acute and convalescent COVID-19 samples was the United States, Italy and Spain. PBMCs, B-cell-depleted T cells, or T cells were the source of the cDNA or gDNA that made up the material.

The trim removed 6 bases at V and 5 bases at J, leaving 6 bases unmatched. The CDR3 is made up of 15 amino acids. Germline V gives CDR1 MNHEY, CDR2 SVGAGI. Per the authors' pipeline: By means of reference gene primer amplification, nucleated cell counts were estimated. Measured with immunoSEQ multiplex PCR; TCRdb has only the in-frame clones, and not every one. V, J and clone size are taken as reported in that table, and D and trimming were inferred from the DNA itself. This repertoire shows 120,000 or so clones, around 87% found once; its top ten account for 6% to 8.5%. This receptor was obtained from a man in his fifties with acute or convalescent COVID-19. The rearrangement joins TRBV6-5 to TRBJ2-2, with 10 nucleotides matching TRBD1. The sequencing input was peripheral blood. CDR3 in amino acids: CASRRTGGGTGELFF. In nucleotides, the CDR3 is TGTGCCAGCAGGCGGACAGGGGGAGGAACCGGGGAGCTGTTTTTT.